This entry lists 29 T cell receptor beta chains sequenced from one sample in a study of blood T cell repertoires in COVID-19 (dated by TCRdb to 2018 to 2020). To prepare the library, the immunoSEQ multiplex PCR assay was applied. Sourced from immuneACCESS, this table was stored by TCRdb with only in-frame sequences that have V and J called. A share of the clones is absent; for the studies checked, an unresolved V gene accounts for under half, and the remainder has no known explanation. The sample has some 350,000 clones on record, 85% to 90% of them singletons. Over 6% of the sample goes to the ten largest clones. The sample consisted of peripheral blood. The source is a woman aged 50 to 60 with COVID-19, enrolled during active disease.

In the case of this clone: A read error may account for a junction end that differs from germline. The V gene is TRBV7-7, the J gene TRBJ2-5; possibly TRBD2 for D (5 bases). Germline V gene data show CDR1 as SSHAT and CDR2 as FNYEAQ (reference sequence). CDR3 length: 13 amino acids. In DNA, the CDR3 is TGTGCTAGCAGCTTAGCGCCGGAAGAGACCCAGTACTTC. This translates into CASSLAPEETQYF.

J is TRBJ2-5 and V is TRBV11-2; TRBD1 is a possible D gene (6 bases). The CDR3 length is 14 residues. CDR1 is SGHAT and CDR2 is FQNNGV in the germline V gene. V lost 5 bases and J lost 8, with 18 bases in between. In DNA form, the CDR3 reads TGTGCCAGCAGCCCACAGGGCCAGCCCAAAACCCAGTACTTC. Its translation: CASSPQGQPKTQYF.

This chain links TRBV6-6 with TRBJ1-5; D call uncertain. In germline, CDR1 is MNHNY, CDR2 SVGAGI (reference sequence). V lost 5 bases to trimming and J lost 0 bases, with 11 bases between them. This CDR3 spans 15 amino acids. The CDR3 region has the DNA TGTGCCAGCAGTCCCGGGAAAAATAGCAATCAGCCCCAGCATTTT. Translated, it gives CASSPGKNSNQPQHF.

V gene TRBV4-1 combines with J gene TRBJ2-2; D is perhaps TRBD2 (6 bases). Trimming removed 4 bases from V and 5 bases from J, with 20 bases in between. This CDR3 has 17 residues. Germline CDR1 MGHRA, CDR2 YSYEKL. CDR3 amino acids: CASSPGANKRVTGELFF. The CDR3 region has the DNA TGCGCCAGCAGCCCTGGGGCCAATAAGCGGGTAACCGGGGAGCTGTTTTTT.

This clone was counted only a few times. The V and J genes are TRBV30 and TRBJ1-5, with 11 positions matching TRBD1. CDR3 size: 13 residues. V lost 5 bases and J lost 5; bases outside the gene matches: 2. The germline V gene encodes CDR1 GTSNPN and CDR2 SVGIG (reference sequence). CDR3 sequence (DNA): TGTGCCTGGCGGGGACAGGGGGATCAGCCCCAGCATTTT. Translated: CAWRGQGDQPQHF.

J is TRBJ2-7 and V is TRBV6-5; no clear D. Germline V CDR1 and CDR2: MNHEY, SVGAGI. With 6 bases removed from V and 6 bases from J, the gap between germline ends came to 12 bases. The CDR3 totals 12 residues. CDR3 protein: CASRTLDSEQYF. Written as DNA, the CDR3 is TGTGCCAGCAGGACCCTAGATTCCGAGCAGTACTTC.

The table lists this clone with a count of one. The junction departs from germline at one end; a sequencing error may be responsible. The chain combines TRBV6-1 with TRBJ2-7; D ambiguous. Germline-derived CDR1 and CDR2 are MNHNS and SASEGT. The CDR3 totals 15 residues. The CDR3 sequence is CASSELGSPSHEQYF. The DNA of the CDR3 is TGTGCCAGCAGTGAATTGGGCAGTCCCTCCCACGAGCAGTACTTC.

The V gene is TRBV6-5, the J gene TRBJ2-5; tentatively, D is TRBD1 (6 bases). The germline V gene encodes CDR1 MNHEY and CDR2 SVGAGI. Trimming shortened V by 4 bases and J by 2 bases, and 11 bases separated the two germline ends. The length of the CDR3 is 14 residues. CDR3 coding DNA: TGTGCCAGCAGTTCCGGGACACCTCAAGAGACCCAGTACTTC. The encoded protein is CASSSGTPQETQYF.

This chain connects TRBV6-6 to TRBJ2-7, with D possibly TRBD2 on 6 matching bases. This CDR3 spans 14 amino acids. Trimming left V 5 bases short and J 2 bases short, with 13 bases between. Germline lookup yields CDR1 MNHNY and CDR2 SVGAGI (reference sequence). The CDR3 coding sequence is TGTGCCAGCAGTAGGGGTAGCGGAACCTACGAGCAGTACTTC. It yields the protein CASSRGSGTYEQYF.

V gene TRBV7-9 combines with J gene TRBJ2-7; 15 bases are a match to TRBD2. The CDR3 consists of 18 residues. Germline loops: CDR1 SEHNR, CDR2 FQNEAQ (reference sequence). Losses at the gene ends were 5 bases for V and 3 bases for J; bases not matched to a gene: 11. Here the CDR3 reads CASSKRTSGRDLFYEQYF. CDR3 in DNA: TGTGCCAGCAGCAAACGGACTAGCGGGAGGGACCTTTTCTACGAGCAGTACTTC.

This chain connects TRBV7-9 to TRBJ1-4, with 7 bases identical to TRBD1. Germline-derived CDR1 and CDR2 are SEHNR and FQNEAQ (reference sequence). The CDR3 totals 15 residues. V shed 5 bases, J shed 5 bases, and the junction held 8 bases outside the gene matches. The CDR3 DNA reads TGTGCCAGCAGCCAAAACAGGGGTTCGAATGAAAAACTGTTTTTT. Translation gives CASSQNRGSNEKLFF. The full variable domain, completed using reference TRBV7-9 and TRBJ1-4, is DTGVSQNPRHKITKRGQNVTFRCDPISEHNRLYWYRQTLGQGPEFLTYFQNEAQLEKSRLLSDRFSAERPKGSFSTLEIQRTEQGDSAMYLCASSQNRGSNEKLFFGSGTQLSVL.

This clone was seen only once. The J gene is TRBJ2-7, the V gene TRBV6-2 or TRBV6-3, with 12 bases fitting TRBD2. V lost 4 bases, J lost 5 bases, and 6 bases stayed unmatched. The CDR3 has 15 residues. CDR1 MNHEY and CDR2 SVGEGT come from the germline V gene. CDR3 DNA sequence: TGTGCCAGCAGTTTCCGGACTAGCGGGAACCACGAGCAGTACTTC. It is translated as CASSFRTSGNHEQYF.

The CDR3 DNA reads as TGCAGCGTTGATCTCCAGGCCGGGGAGTTTTTCTTC. Its protein product is CSVDLQAGEFFF. The gene calls are TRBV29-1 and TRBJ2-1, with D maybe TRBD2 (5 bases). The V gene's germline CDR1 is SQVTM and CDR2 ANQGSEA. Trimming cost V 3 bases and J 16 bases, with 19 bases left between them. The CDR3 is 12 amino acids.

The CDR3 DNA reads as TGTGCCAGCAGCCAAGGAAACAGCGGGAGCTCCTACAATGAGCAGTTCTTC. This codes for CASSQGNSGSSYNEQFF. The chain combines TRBV4-2 with TRBJ2-1; 8 positions match TRBD2. The CDR3 has 17 amino acids. CDR1 is LGHNA, CDR2 YNFKEQ, per germline. V lost 1 base to trimming and J lost 0 bases; unmatched junction nucleotides: 5.

This chain links TRBV7-9 with TRBJ2-7, with 8 bases identical to TRBD1. The trim removed 0 bases at V and 5 bases at J, leaving 6 bases unmatched. The CDR3 is made up of 15 amino acids. Per germline, CDR1 SEHNR and CDR2 FQNEAQ (reference sequence). The CDR3 is CASSLAGQGLDEQYF. The CDR3 nucleotides are TGTGCCAGCAGCTTAGCCGGACAGGGACTGGACGAGCAGTACTTC.

The CDR3 reads CASMLGVGTGELFF. The CDR3 DNA follows: TGTGCCAGTATGCTAGGGGTTGGCACCGGGGAGCTGTTTTTT. The V call is TRBV27, the J call TRBJ2-2; tentative D call: TRBD1 (5 bases). Trimming took off 9 bases at V and 4 bases at J, with 15 bases between the two ends. The CDR3 sequence is 14 residues long. Germline V lookup: CDR1 MNHEY, CDR2 SMNVEV (reference sequence).

This clone was picked up a small number of times. This chain links TRBV5-6 with TRBJ1-2; 9 bases are shared with TRBD1. The CDR3 consists of 14 residues. Losses at the gene ends were 4 bases for V and 3 bases for J; bases not matched to a gene: 4. Germline CDR1 and CDR2: SGHDT and YYEEEE. The CDR3 here is CASSRQGVDYGYTF. CDR3 coding DNA: TGTGCCAGCAGCAGACAGGGGGTGGACTATGGCTACACCTTC.

The J gene is TRBJ1-1, the V gene TRBV5-1, with a tentative D call TRBD1 (5 bases). The CDR3 runs 16 residues. CDR1 and CDR2 (germline): SGHRS, YFSETQ. Between the trimmed V and J ends, which lost 4 bases and 1 base, there was a span of 17 bases. CDR3 DNA: TGCGCCAGCAGCCGGGGGGACCGCAATCGGAACACTGAAGCTTTCTTT. Its translation: CASSRGDRNRNTEAFF.

V usage is TRBV19 and J usage is TRBJ1-5, with D possibly TRBD1 on 5 matching bases. The germline V and J ends were trimmed by 4 bases and 0 bases, with 13 bases remaining between them. Per germline, CDR1 LNHDA and CDR2 SQIVND (reference sequence). The CDR3 length is 16 residues. CDR3 nucleotides: TGTGCCAGTAGTAAGAGGACATATGATAGCAATCAGCCCCAGCATTTT. Its protein product is CASSKRTYDSNQPQHF.

The V call is TRBV12-3 or TRBV12-4, the J call TRBJ2-1, with TRBD2 as a possible D gene (5 bases). Trimming cost V 7 bases and J 4 bases, with 11 bases left between them. CDR3 length: 13 amino acids. CDR3 protein: CASNSGRYNEQFF. CDR3 nucleotide sequence: TGTGCCAGCAACAGCGGAAGGTACAATGAGCAGTTCTTC.

The table lists this clone with a count of one. The chain uses TRBV30 and TRBJ2-3; D is perhaps TRBD1 (6 bases). The germline V and J ends were trimmed by 0 bases and 4 bases, with 11 bases remaining between them. The length of the CDR3 is 14 residues. Germline CDR1 is GTSNPN and CDR2 is SVGIG (reference sequence). This chain's CDR3 is CAWSVRGSADTQYF. In DNA form, the CDR3 reads TGTGCCTGGAGTGTAAGGGGGAGTGCAGATACGCAGTATTTT. The variable domain in full, completed from reference TRBV30 and TRBJ2-3, reads SQTIHQWPATLVQPVGSPLSLECTVEGTSNPNLYWYRQAAGRGLQLLFYSVGIGQISSEVPQNLSASRPQDRQFILSSKKLLLSDSGFYLCAWSVRGSADTQYFGPGTRLTVL.

The rearrangement joins TRBV18 to TRBJ1-1; 11 bases are shared with TRBD1. The CDR3 runs to 16 residues. V lost 2 bases, J lost 4 bases, and 6 bases stayed unmatched. Per the germline V gene, CDR1 is KGHSH and CDR2 is LQKENI. For the CDR3, the DNA is TGTGCCAGCTCACCAGGGACAGGGGGGCAGGGCACTGAAGCTTTCTTT. Encoded protein: CASSPGTGGQGTEAFF.

This clone has a single count. The rearrangement links TRBV19 to TRBJ2-5, with D perhaps matching TRBD1 (5 bases). This CDR3 has 15 residues. Germline V gene sequence: CDR1 LNHDA, CDR2 SQIVND (reference sequence). The germline V and J ends were trimmed by 3 bases and 5 bases, with 16 bases remaining between them. The CDR3 here is CASSIWGPTTETQYF. For the CDR3, the DNA is TGTGCCAGTAGTATCTGGGGCCCTACGACGGAGACCCAGTACTTC.

The rearrangement links TRBV7-3 to TRBJ2-5; D is perhaps TRBD1 (5 bases). V was pared by 4 bases and J by 1 base, with 7 bases between. Germline V gene lookup returns CDR1 SGHTA and CDR2 FQGTGA. The CDR3 has 13 residues. CDR3 in DNA: TGTGCCAGCAGCTCGACAGCCCAAGAGACCCAGTACTTC. Protein: CASSSTAQETQYF.

V is TRBV30 and J is TRBJ2-5; 11 nucleotides align to TRBD2. The germline V gene has CDR1 GTSNPN and CDR2 SVGIG (reference sequence). V lost 1 base to trimming and J lost 9 bases; unmatched junction nucleotides: 4. The CDR3 length is 13 residues. CDR3 in DNA: TGTGCCTGGAGTGAGACTAGCGGGGTCGCCCAGTACTTC. The encoded protein is CAWSETSGVAQYF.

This clone was detected only a few times. This chain joins TRBV29-1 and TRBJ2-2, with 7 bases that match TRBD1. The V gene's germline CDR1 is SQVTM and CDR2 ANQGSEA. The V segment lost 7 bases and the J segment 1 base; nucleotides outside the gene matches: 3. This CDR3 contains 13 residues. CDR3 region: CSGWTGNTGELFF. The DNA for the CDR3 is TGCAGCGGGTGGACAGGGAACACCGGGGAGCTGTTTTTT.

The J gene is TRBJ1-2, the V gene TRBV11-2, with no clear D. The CDR3 spans 13 residues. Germline CDR1 reads SGHAT; CDR2 reads FQNNGV. Trimming cost V 2 bases and J 4 bases, with 8 bases left between them. CDR3 region: CASSLSTAYGYTF. As DNA, the CDR3 is TGTGCCAGCAGCTTATCAACAGCCTATGGCTACACCTTC.

This chain joins TRBV7-9 and TRBJ2-2; 12 bases are shared with TRBD2. V gave up 5 bases and J gave up 6 bases; unmatched junction bases: 4. The CDR3 spans 15 residues. Germline V CDR1 and CDR2: SEHNR, FQNEAQ (reference sequence). The CDR3: CASSVASGRAGELFF. CDR3 coding DNA: TGTGCCAGCAGCGTGGCTAGCGGGAGGGCCGGGGAGCTGTTTTTT.

The chain employs TRBV6-5 and TRBJ1-1, with 8 bases lining up with TRBD1. Germline V gene data show CDR1 as MNHEY and CDR2 as SVGAGI. The CDR3 consists of 14 residues. With V trimmed by 0 bases and J by 4 bases, 1 base remained unmatched. The CDR3 DNA is TGTGCCAGCAGTTACTCACAGGGGGTCACTGAAGCTTTCTTT. Its translation is CASSYSQGVTEAFF.